Presented here are 8 T cell receptor beta chains from one specimen sequenced in a study of T cell responses to AZD1222 COVID-19 vaccine. Repertoires were generated with immunoSEQ multiplex PCR, while TCRdb's copy carries only in-frame clones and drops some. The sample lists about 130,000 clones, approximately 90% occurring once. The starting material was peripheral blood, obtained 28 days after the second AZD1222 dose. Source of these receptors: an adult who received the AZD1222 COVID-19 vaccine.

The J gene is TRBJ1-5, the V gene TRBV6-5, with 8 positions matching TRBD1. CDR1 and CDR2 from the germline V gene are MNHEY and SVGAGI. The CDR3 has 14 amino acids. Trimming took 6 bases from V and 4 from J; bases not matched to a gene: 5. In DNA form, the CDR3 reads TGTGCCAGCAGCCCAGGGGGCGGTAATCAGCCCCAGCATTTT. It codes for CASSPGGGNQPQHF.

V is TRBV5-6 and J is TRBJ1-4, with TRBD1 matching over 9 bases. With 3 bases clipped from V and 0 bases from J, the junction kept 9 bases outside the gene matches. CDR1 SGHDT and CDR2 YYEEEE come from the germline V gene. The CDR3 length is 18 residues. The chain's CDR3 is CASSSPDRGLATNEKLFF. CDR3 DNA sequence: TGTGCCAGCAGCTCGCCGGACAGGGGACTTGCAACTAATGAAAAACTGTTTTTT.

The V and J genes are TRBV28 and TRBJ2-7, with TRBD2 identical over 9 bases. V trimming: 3 bases; J trimming: 3 bases; junction bases outside the gene matches: 9. CDR1 is MDHEN, CDR2 SYDVKM, per germline. The CDR3 runs to 16 residues. Here the CDR3 reads CASSFPPGSGSYEQYF. CDR3 coding DNA: TGTGCCAGCAGTTTCCCCCCGGGTAGCGGGAGCTACGAGCAGTACTTC.

The V and J genes are TRBV11-3 and TRBJ2-5; 8 bases match TRBD2. Germline V gives CDR1 SGHNT, CDR2 YENEEA. The CDR3 is 13 amino acids. V shed 2 bases, J shed 4 bases, and the junction held 0 bases outside the gene matches. The CDR3 nucleotides read TGTGCCAGCAGCTTACTAGCGGGAGAGACCCAGTACTTC. Translation: CASSLLAGETQYF.

This chain joins TRBV20-1 and TRBJ2-7, with D perhaps TRBD1 or TRBD2 (6 bases each). V shed 3 bases and J shed 5 bases, with 23 bases lying between them. The CDR3 loop spans 16 amino acids. Germline V lookup: CDR1 DFQATT, CDR2 SNEGSKA (reference sequence). The CDR3 region is CSASPHPYREEDEQYF. The DNA of the CDR3 is TGCAGTGCTAGTCCCCACCCTTACAGGGAGGAGGACGAGCAGTACTTC.

This chain uses TRBV30 with TRBJ2-3; TRBD2 agrees at 9 bases. Trimming at V came to 8 bases and at J to 3 bases, leaving 12 bases not matched to a gene. From germline, CDR1 is GTSNPN and CDR2 SVGIG (reference sequence). The CDR3 is 15 residues long. This CDR3 reads CAARLAGDKTDTQYF. For the CDR3, the DNA is TGTGCCGCGCGGTTAGCGGGAGATAAAACAGATACGCAGTATTTT.

The rearrangement uses TRBV18 and TRBJ1-6; D call uncertain. The V end lost 5 bases, the J end lost 10 bases, and 18 bases lay between the germline ends. There are 15 residues in the CDR3. The germline V gene has CDR1 KGHSH and CDR2 LQKENI. Here the CDR3 DNA reads TGTGCCAGCTCATGGAGGCCGGCCTATGAGTCACCCCTCCACTTT. It encodes CASSWRPAYESPLHF.

The chain is built from TRBV9 and TRBJ1-3, with D perhaps matching TRBD1 (6 bases). The V end was cut by 3 bases, the J end by 0 bases, with 10 bases between. The CDR3 runs 15 residues. The germline V gene has CDR1 SGDLS and CDR2 YYNGEE. CDR3 loop: CASSGTVSSGNTIYF. The CDR3 nucleotides are TGTGCCAGCAGCGGGACAGTTAGCTCTGGAAACACCATATATTTT.